The rows below give T cell receptor beta chains drawn from one sample of a study of blood T cell repertoires in COVID-19. TCRdb's copy holds only in-frame clones and misses some; the assay was immunoSEQ multiplex PCR. This sample yields roughly 260,000 clones, of which 87% are seen a single time; 2% to 2.5% belongs to the top ten. Sequencing input: peripheral blood. The receptors were sampled from a woman aged 45 to 65 who had recovered from COVID-19. CDR3s include the opening cysteine and the closing phenylalanine or tryptophan. Fields, in order: D gene, V gene, clone size, J gene, CDR3 DNA, CDR3 protein. A D gene is named only where the DNA matches it firmly. Clone size is shown for a subset of rows, as once, few, many or a class of expanded clone.

d_call: NA
v_call: TRBV6-5
clone_size: few
j_call: TRBJ1-2
cdr3_nt: TGTGCCAGCAGTCGAGACAGAAGCTATGGCTACACCTTC
cdr3_aa: CASSRDRSYGYTF

d_call: NA
v_call: TRBV20-1
clone_size: NA
j_call: TRBJ2-7
cdr3_nt: TGCAGTGCTAGAGATACCTACGAGCAGTACTTC
cdr3_aa: CSARDTYEQYF

d_call: NA
v_call: TRBV30
clone_size: NA
j_call: TRBJ2-2
cdr3_nt: TGTGCCTGGAGTGTAGTAGAGTCCGGGGAGCTGTTTTTT
cdr3_aa: CAWSVVESGELFF

d_call: TRBD2
v_call: TRBV20-1
clone_size: few
j_call: TRBJ2-1
cdr3_nt: TGCAGTGCTAGTGAGTCTCGCGGGGGGGCCAATGAGCAGTTCTTC
cdr3_aa: CSASESRGGANEQFF

d_call: NA
v_call: TRBV5-8
clone_size: NA
j_call: TRBJ1-5
cdr3_nt: TGTGCCAGCACCCTTTTTCGTGATCAGCCCCAGCATTTT
cdr3_aa: CASTLFRDQPQHF

d_call: TRBD1
v_call: TRBV5-1
clone_size: NA
j_call: TRBJ1-5
cdr3_nt: TGCGCCAGCAGCTCATTATGGGGACAGGGTTGCAATCAGCCCCAGCATTTT
cdr3_aa: CASSSLWGQGCNQPQHF

d_call: TRBD2
v_call: TRBV27
clone_size: NA
j_call: TRBJ2-1
cdr3_nt: TGTGCCAGCAGGGAGCGGGGGACCTACAATGAGCAGTTCTTC
cdr3_aa: CASRERGTYNEQFF

d_call: NA
v_call: TRBV10-1
clone_size: NA
j_call: TRBJ2-2
cdr3_nt: TGCGCCAGCAGTGAGTGCGGAGGAACGAACACCGGGGAGCTGTTTTTT
cdr3_aa: CASSECGGTNTGELFF

d_call: TRBD1
v_call: TRBV4-1
clone_size: NA
j_call: TRBJ1-1
cdr3_nt: TGCGCCAGCAGACGTGCAACAGGGGGCTTCGATGGTGAAGCTTTCTTT
cdr3_aa: CASRRATGGFDGEAFF

d_call: NA
v_call: TRBV7-3
clone_size: NA
j_call: TRBJ2-1
cdr3_nt: TGTGCCAGCAGCCCTTCCCCCCTCAGGGGAGCGTCCTACAATGAGCAGTTCTTC
cdr3_aa: CASSPSPLRGASYNEQFF

d_call: NA
v_call: TRBV9
clone_size: NA
j_call: TRBJ2-6
cdr3_nt: TGTGCCAGCAGCGTAGATCCCACAGCCTCTGGGGCCAACGTCCTGACTTTC
cdr3_aa: CASSVDPTASGANVLTF

d_call: NA
v_call: TRBV23-1
clone_size: NA
j_call: TRBJ1-1
cdr3_nt: TGCGCCAGCAGTCCTCCCGGGAGCCTCTTCATTTCGAACACTGAAGCTTTCTTT
cdr3_aa: CASSPPGSLFISNTEAFF